This is a list of T cell receptor beta chains from one sample in a study of cytomegalovirus exposure and HLA in healthy donors. Method: immunoSEQ multiplex PCR; TCRdb's copy keeps in-frame clones and lacks some. The sample carries 130,000 or so clones, roughly 80% recorded once. Sequenced material: PBMCs. These receptors were obtained from a man aged 25 to 40 in good health and CMV-seronegative. Both conserved end residues are part of each CDR3. A D gene is named only where the DNA matches it firmly. Expanded clones are given a class, and other clones once, few, many or no size at all.

NA	16	TRBJ2-7	TRBD1	TRBV5-4	TGTGCCAGCAGCTTGGGGAGACAGGGGGGGGCCTACGAGCAGTACTTC	CASSLGRQGGAYEQYF
NA	13	TRBJ1-1	NA	TRBV7-2	TGTGCCAGCAGCTCAATCAGGGGCACTGAAGCTTTCTTT	CASSSIRGTEAFF
NA	14	TRBJ2-7	TRBD1	TRBV18	TGTGCCAGCTCACCAGAGACAGGGGCCTACGAGCAGTACTTC	CASSPETGAYEQYF
NA	15	TRBJ1-2	NA	TRBV9	TGTGCCAGCAGCGTATACCACCTTTCAGACTATGGCTACACCTTC	CASSVYHLSDYGYTF
once	14	TRBJ2-5	NA	TRBV25-1	TGTGCCAGCTCTAACCCAGGGTCTCAAGAGACCCAGTACTTC	CASSNPGSQETQYF
few	11	TRBJ2-7	NA	TRBV11-2	TGTGCCAGCAGCCGAGGGTACGAGCAGTACTTC	CASSRGYEQYF
NA	15	TRBJ2-3	NA	TRBV9	TGTGCCAGCAGCGTGCAGGGGAATTCAGCAGATACGCAGTATTTT	CASSVQGNSADTQYF
NA	17	TRBJ2-1	TRBD2	TRBV7-9	TGTGCCAGCAGCCACGGGACTAGCGGGGGCATGGACAATGAGCAGTTCTTC	CASSHGTSGGMDNEQFF
NA	15	TRBJ2-7	TRBD1	TRBV7-9	TGTGCCAGCAGCTTAGCAGGGGGCAATATATACGAGCAGTACTTC	CASSLAGGNIYEQYF
NA	18	TRBJ2-3	TRBD2	TRBV7-3	TGTGCCAGCAGCTTAACGGGGCGACTAGCGGGTAGCACAGATACGCAGTATTTT	CASSLTGRLAGSTDTQYF
NA	15	TRBJ1-2	TRBD1	TRBV19	TGTGCCAGTAGTAGTCCGGACAGGGGGAGAGGAGGCTACACCTTC	CASSSPDRGRGGYTF
NA	14	TRBJ1-5	NA	TRBV6-6	TGTGCCAGCGTCCGGACTGGGAGCAATCAGCCCCAGCATTTT	CASVRTGSNQPQHF
NA	13	TRBJ2-7	NA	TRBV4-1	TGCGCCAGCAGCCGAGGGGGACTAAACGAGCAGTACTTC	CASSRGGLNEQYF
few	16	TRBJ1-2	NA	TRBV4-2	TGTGCCAGCAGCCCCCGCGGGGTGAATGGTAACTATGGCTACACCTTC	CASSPRGVNGNYGYTF
NA	17	TRBJ2-5	TRBD2	TRBV4-2	TGTGCCAGCAGCCAAGGGACTAGCGGGGGGGAAGTGGAGACCCAGTACTTC	CASSQGTSGGEVETQYF
NA	14	TRBJ1-2	NA	TRBV28	TGTGCCAGCAGCCCCCCCGGACAGAGCTATGGCTACACCTTC	CASSPPGQSYGYTF
NA	13	TRBJ1-1	NA	TRBV10-1	TGCGCCAGCGCAGACACGATGAACACTGAAGCTTTCTTT	CASADTMNTEAFF
NA	12	TRBJ1-2	NA	TRBV9	TGTGCCAGCAAAGGGGAGGACTATGGCTACACCTTC	CASKGEDYGYTF
NA	12	TRBJ2-5	NA	TRBV28	TGTGCCAGCAGTGAGAGGAGGGAGACCCAGTACTTC	CASSERRETQYF
once	13	TRBJ2-7	NA	TRBV5-1	TGCGCCAGCAGCCCAGGTATCTCCTACGAGCAGTACTTC	CASSPGISYEQYF
few	14	TRBJ1-1	NA	TRBV5-1	TGCGCCAGCAGCCAAGTCAGGGCCTCCACTGAAGCTTTCTTT	CASSQVRASTEAFF
few	14	TRBJ1-3	NA	TRBV25-1	TGTGCCAGAAACAGGGAACTGCATGGAAACACCATATATTTT	CARNRELHGNTIYF
NA	13	TRBJ1-1	NA	TRBV6-5	TGTGCCAGCAGTTATGAGGGGAACACTGAAGCTTTCTTT	CASSYEGNTEAFF
once	13	TRBJ2-1	TRBD1	TRBV25-1	TGTGCCAGCCGACAGGGGGATTACAATGAGCAGTTCTTC	CASRQGDYNEQFF
NA	14	TRBJ2-5	TRBD1	TRBV4-2	TGTGCCAGCAGCTACGGACAGGGAAAAGAGACCCAGTACTTC	CASSYGQGKETQYF
NA	16	TRBJ2-1	TRBD2	TRBV5-1	TGCGCCAGCAGCTTCCTAGCGGGACCCTCCTACAATGAGCAGTTCTTC	CASSFLAGPSYNEQFF